The TCR beta chain under discussion was sequenced for a study of cytomegalovirus exposure and HLA in healthy donors. PCR involved 60 Vbeta and 13 Jbeta primers. In the source study's methods: Tens of millions of unique TCR beta chains, roughly 11 million shared, were counted in a later analysis. Assay: immunoSEQ multiplex PCR; the TCRdb copy retains only in-frame clones and omits some. The V and J calls and clone size are taken from that table; D and trimming were inferred from the DNA. The sample includes around 75,000 clones, about 70% of them seen just once. The CDR3 is made up of 13 amino acids. Deletions cut 6 bases from V and 4 bases from J, with 13 bases between. Germline V gene data show CDR1 as MNHNY and CDR2 as SVGAGI (reference sequence). As to this clone: Its matching antigen is unknown.

General study results and limits: TCR beta sequences reportedly predicted most subjects' HLA-A and HLA-B alleles accurately. Donors were assumed by presence/absence analyses to have roughly uniform sequencing depth. Rare sequences made up most TCRs, while some public TCRs were found in many donors.

The sample taken for sequencing was PBMCs. V usage is TRBV6-6 and J usage is TRBJ2-7; tentatively, D is TRBD2 (5 bases). This TCR was recovered from a man between 18 and 35 years old in good health and CMV-seronegative. The CDR3 here is CASSPGLTYEQYF. The CDR3 region has the DNA TGTGCCAGCAGCCCGGGGTTAACTTACGAGCAGTACTTC.